Listed here is a single TCR beta chain. What antigen it recognizes has not been identified. Base-call qualities are not available, and no considerably larger clone is one nucleotide away. CD8 naive samples were obtained by positive selection for CCR7 among CD45RO-negative cells, yielding a CD45RA+CCR7+ population from which TemRA cells were excluded. The donors were healthy, HIV-negative adults who had no recently reported acute infections or vaccinations. Every donor was a Caucasian adult living in Nashville, Tennessee, USA. Blood was collected by leukapheresis, and PBMCs were isolated by Ficoll-Histopaque density gradient centrifugation and then cryopreserved in liquid nitrogen vapor phase. Purity and quantity of every magnetically sorted T cell population were checked by analytical flow cytometry. Genomic DNA was isolated from each sorted fraction and quantified by UV absorbance on a Nanodrop 2000c.

TCR CDR3 regions were amplified from genomic DNA by multiplex PCR using the deep immunoSEQ assay. Genomic DNA extracted from each cell subset was distributed evenly over all wells of several immunoSEQ 96-well plates, and each plate served as one replicate. For sorted subsets, around 0.2 ug genomic DNA, equal to 30,000 or so T cell genomes, was loaded into each replicate PCR. The purified libraries were quantified using a Qubit 3.0 fluorometer, sized with a Bioanalyzer 2100, and then quantified again using the KAPA Library Quantification kit. A separate single-read 150-cycle Illumina NextSeq 550 flow cell was used to sequence each immunoSEQ 96-well plate. On the study's bioinformatics: Because the immunoSEQ output held only junctional sequences and lacked quality scores, the filtering could not match the filtering applied to full-length reads. Sequences were annotated with PyIR, a Python wrapper for IgBLAST v1.9, and V/J genes and CDR3 were assigned using IMGT germline references. Any read was removed if the V/J assignment was weak (E-value above 1e-6), the CDR3 was missing, or the read contained stop codons, out-of-frame junctions, or ambiguous translated residues. V3J clonotypes were defined by identical inferred V gene, J gene, and CDR3 amino acid sequence. The percentage overlap between two repertoires was calculated by dividing the number of shared unique clonotypes by the size of the smaller repertoire. RTK rarefaction, the Chao1 estimator, and Recon v2.1 estimates of unobserved clonotypes were used to assess repertoire richness. OLGA was used to compute generation probabilities for all TCRbeta clonotypes that the gDNA method yielded from a handful of donors. TCRdb limited this immuneACCESS table to in-frame rearrangements with V and J called. A share of clones is missing; checked studies link under half to unresolved V genes, and the rest is unexplained. Clone size and the V and J calls come from that table; the DNA yielded D and trimming. This sample has hundreds of thousands of clones in its table, and 95% to 96% of those were observed once. The ten largest make up about 0.12% of the sample.

This sample is drawn from a study of shared clonotypes between healthy human individuals (dated by TCRdb to the early 2020s). Turning to the overall study: A couple of women and three men aged 18 to 49 years were included in the cohort. Different laboratories and diverse techniques were used to prepare libraries and sequence TCR repertoires, to increase sequencing depth and limit assay-specific biases. Between about 0.94 and 8.9 billion PBMCs per donor were obtained by leukapheresis. The study deeply sequenced blood TCR repertoires of about five healthy adults to estimate repertoire size and the extent of clonotype sharing between individuals. For each donor, CD4 naive and CD4 memory were each given three plates, CD8 naive was given two plates, and CD8 memory was given one plate. Results and caveats for the whole study, not just this receptor: Larger estimated clonotype richness was generally found for naive subsets than for memory subsets. Higher generation probabilities were observed for clonotypes shared by all four sorted-subset donors than for non-shared clonotypes. Because the study included only a small number of donors, the genetic and exposure-history diversity represented was limited. Even with the large sequencing depth, rarefaction of the sorted-subset datasets indicated that sequencing was incomplete. Approximately 4.8% of naive CD4, more than 3% of naive CD8, approximately 2.2% of memory CD4, and over 0.35% of memory CD8 clonotypes were shared across a few donors. Only blood was sampled, and tissue TCR repertoires likely differ from those in blood. Pairwise subsampling indicated that sequencing depth was expected to affect the degree of clonotype sharing among donors.

The CDR3 numbers 12 residues from cysteine through phenylalanine. The kept DNA is CDR3 alone, 36 bases in frame from the first base. Based on the germline V gene (reference sequence), the CDR1 and CDR2 sequences are SGHNT and YYREEE. V drops 4 bases and J drops 5 bases, leaving 9 bases in between. In this chain, TRBV5-4 is recombined with TRBJ1-1; the best D guess is TRBD1, with 5 bases matching. The sample taken for sequencing was naive CD8+ T cells sorted from blood. Interpreted using the paper, the cell subset or site label stands for: CD45RA+CCR7+. This sequence was found in a woman aged 25 to 45 in good health. The nucleotide sequence is given as TGTGCCAGCAGCCGCGGGGGAACTGAAGCTTTCTTT. Its coded protein is CASSRGGTEAFF. Full variable domain (CDR3 extended with the reference TRBV5-4 and TRBJ1-1 proteins): ETGVTQSPTHLIKTRGQQVTLRCSSQSGHNTVSWYQQALGQGPQFIFQYYREEENGRGNFPPRFSGLQFPNYSSELNVNALELDDSALYLCASSRGGTEAFFGQGTRLTVV.